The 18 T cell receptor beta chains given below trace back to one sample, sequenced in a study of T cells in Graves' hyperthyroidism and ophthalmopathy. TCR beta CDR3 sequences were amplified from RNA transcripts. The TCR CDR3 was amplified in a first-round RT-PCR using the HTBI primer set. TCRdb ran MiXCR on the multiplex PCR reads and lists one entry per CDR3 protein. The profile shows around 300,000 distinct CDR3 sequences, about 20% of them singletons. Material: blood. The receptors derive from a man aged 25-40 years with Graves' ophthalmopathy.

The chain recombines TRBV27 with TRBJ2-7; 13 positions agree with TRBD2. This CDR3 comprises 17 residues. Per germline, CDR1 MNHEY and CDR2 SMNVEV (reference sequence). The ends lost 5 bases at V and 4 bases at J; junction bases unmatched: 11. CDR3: CASSPRLAGGRLYEQYF. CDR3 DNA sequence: TGTGCCAGCAGTCCACGACTAGCGGGAGGCCGATTATACGAGCAGTACTTC.

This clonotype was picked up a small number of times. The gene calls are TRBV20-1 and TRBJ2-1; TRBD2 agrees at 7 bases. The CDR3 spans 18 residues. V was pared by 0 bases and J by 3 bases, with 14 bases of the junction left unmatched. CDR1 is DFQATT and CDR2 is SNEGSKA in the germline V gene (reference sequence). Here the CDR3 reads CSARDRLGGRALYNEQFF. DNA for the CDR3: TGCAGTGCTAGAGATAGACTGGGGGGGAGGGCCCTCTACAATGAGCAGTTCTTC.

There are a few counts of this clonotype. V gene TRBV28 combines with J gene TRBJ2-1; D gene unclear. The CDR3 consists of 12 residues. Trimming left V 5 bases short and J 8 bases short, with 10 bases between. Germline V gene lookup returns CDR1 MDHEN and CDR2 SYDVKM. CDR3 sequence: CASSAQLHEQFF. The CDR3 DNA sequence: TGTGCCAGCAGTGCCCAGTTGCATGAGCAGTTCTTC.

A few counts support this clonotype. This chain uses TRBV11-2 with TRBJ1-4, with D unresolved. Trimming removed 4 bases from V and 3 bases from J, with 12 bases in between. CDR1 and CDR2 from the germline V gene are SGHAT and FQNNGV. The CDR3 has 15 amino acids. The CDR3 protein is CASSSRQTANEKLFF. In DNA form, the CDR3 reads TGTGCCAGCAGCTCCAGACAAACCGCTAATGAAAAACTGTTTTTT.

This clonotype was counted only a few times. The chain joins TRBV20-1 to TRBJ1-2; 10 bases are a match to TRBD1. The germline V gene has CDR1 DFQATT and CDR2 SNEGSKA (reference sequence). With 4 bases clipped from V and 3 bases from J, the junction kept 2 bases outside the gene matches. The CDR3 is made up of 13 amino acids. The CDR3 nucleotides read TGCAGTGCTACGACAGGGGGCTACTATGGCTACACCTTC. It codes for CSATTGGYYGYTF.

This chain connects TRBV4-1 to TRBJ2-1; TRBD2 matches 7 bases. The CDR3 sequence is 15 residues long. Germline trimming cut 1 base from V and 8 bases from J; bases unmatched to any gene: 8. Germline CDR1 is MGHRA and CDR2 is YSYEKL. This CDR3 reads CASSQGREVFYEQFF. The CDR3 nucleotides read TGCGCCAGCAGCCAAGGCCGGGAGGTCTTCTATGAGCAGTTCTTC.

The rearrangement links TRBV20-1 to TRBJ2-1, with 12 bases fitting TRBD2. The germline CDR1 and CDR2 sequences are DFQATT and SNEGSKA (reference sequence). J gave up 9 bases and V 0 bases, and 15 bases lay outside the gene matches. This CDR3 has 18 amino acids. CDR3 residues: CSAREPGLAGGGIGEQFF. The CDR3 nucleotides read TGCAGTGCTAGAGAGCCGGGACTAGCGGGCGGAGGGATCGGTGAGCAGTTCTTC.

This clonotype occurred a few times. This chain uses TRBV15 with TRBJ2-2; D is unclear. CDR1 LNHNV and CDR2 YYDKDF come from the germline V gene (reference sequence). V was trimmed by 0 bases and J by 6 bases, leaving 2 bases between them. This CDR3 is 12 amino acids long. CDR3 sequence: CATSREAGELFF. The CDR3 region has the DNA TGTGCCACCAGCAGAGAAGCCGGGGAGCTGTTTTTT.

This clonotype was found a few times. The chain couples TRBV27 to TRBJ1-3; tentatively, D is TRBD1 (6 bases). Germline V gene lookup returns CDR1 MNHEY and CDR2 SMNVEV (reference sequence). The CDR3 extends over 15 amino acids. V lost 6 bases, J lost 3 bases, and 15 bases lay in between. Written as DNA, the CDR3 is TGTGCCAGCAGGCCCGGTGGGGGGCGTGGAAACACCATATATTTT. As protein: CASRPGGGRGNTIYF.

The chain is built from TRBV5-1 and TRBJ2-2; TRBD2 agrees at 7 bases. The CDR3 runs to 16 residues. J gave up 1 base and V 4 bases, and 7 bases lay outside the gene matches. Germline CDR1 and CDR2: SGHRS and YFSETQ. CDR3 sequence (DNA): TGCGCCAGCAGCAAGCGGGGACCTATGAACACCGGGGAGCTGTTTTTT. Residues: CASSKRGPMNTGELFF.

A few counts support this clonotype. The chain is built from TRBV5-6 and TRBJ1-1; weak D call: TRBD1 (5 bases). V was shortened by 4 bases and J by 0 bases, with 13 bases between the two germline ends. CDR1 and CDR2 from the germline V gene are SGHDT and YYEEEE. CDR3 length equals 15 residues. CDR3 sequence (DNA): TGTGCCAGCAGCGTACCAGGGCGGGTGAACACTGAAGCTTTCTTT. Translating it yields CASSVPGRVNTEAFF.

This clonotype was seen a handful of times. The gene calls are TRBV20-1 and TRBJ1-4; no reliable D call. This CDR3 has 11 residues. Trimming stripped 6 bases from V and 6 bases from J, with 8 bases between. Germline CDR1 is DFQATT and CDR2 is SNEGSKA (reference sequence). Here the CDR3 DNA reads TGCAGTGCGTCACCCGATGAAAAACTGTTTTTT. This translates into CSASPDEKLFF.

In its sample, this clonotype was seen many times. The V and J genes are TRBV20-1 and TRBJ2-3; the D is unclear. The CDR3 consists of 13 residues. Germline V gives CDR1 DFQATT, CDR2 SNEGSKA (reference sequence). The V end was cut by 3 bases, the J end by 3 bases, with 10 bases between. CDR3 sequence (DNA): TGCAGTGCTAGCGGAAGCCTAACAGATACGCAGTATTTT. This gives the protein CSASGSLTDTQYF.

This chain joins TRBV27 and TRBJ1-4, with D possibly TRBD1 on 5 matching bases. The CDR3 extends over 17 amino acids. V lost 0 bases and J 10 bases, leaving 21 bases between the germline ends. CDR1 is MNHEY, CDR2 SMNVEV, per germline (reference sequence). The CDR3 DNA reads TGTGCCAGCAGTTTATCGTTTTCGACAGTTACTGCCGGAAAACTGTTTTTT. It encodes CASSLSFSTVTAGKLFF.

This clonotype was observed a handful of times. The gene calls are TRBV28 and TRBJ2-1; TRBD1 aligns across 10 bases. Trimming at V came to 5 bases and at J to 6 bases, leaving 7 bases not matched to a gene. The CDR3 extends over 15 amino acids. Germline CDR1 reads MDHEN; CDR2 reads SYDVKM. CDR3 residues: CASSAGTGVVNEQFF. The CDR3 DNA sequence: TGTGCCAGCAGTGCCGGGACAGGGGTAGTCAATGAGCAGTTCTTC. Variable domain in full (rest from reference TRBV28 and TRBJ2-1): DVKVTQSSRYLVKRTGEKVFLECVQDMDHENMFWYRQDPGLGLRLIYFSYDVKMKEKGDIPEGYSVSREKKERFSLILESASTNQTSMYLCASSAGTGVVNEQFFGPGTRLTVL.

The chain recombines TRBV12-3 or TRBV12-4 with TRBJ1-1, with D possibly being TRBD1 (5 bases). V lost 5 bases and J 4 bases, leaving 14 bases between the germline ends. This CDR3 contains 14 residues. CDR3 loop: CASSPLRASTEAFF. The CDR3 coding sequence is TGTGCCAGCAGTCCCCTCAGGGCCAGCACTGAAGCTTTCTTT.

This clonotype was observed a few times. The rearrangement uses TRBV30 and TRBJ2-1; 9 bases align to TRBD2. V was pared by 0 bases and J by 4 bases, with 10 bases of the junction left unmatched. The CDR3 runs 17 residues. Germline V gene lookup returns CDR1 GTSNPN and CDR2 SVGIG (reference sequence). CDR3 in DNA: TGTGCCTGGAGTGTGGCGGGAGGGCCCCTGCCTTACAATGAGCAGTTCTTC. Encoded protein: CAWSVAGGPLPYNEQFF.

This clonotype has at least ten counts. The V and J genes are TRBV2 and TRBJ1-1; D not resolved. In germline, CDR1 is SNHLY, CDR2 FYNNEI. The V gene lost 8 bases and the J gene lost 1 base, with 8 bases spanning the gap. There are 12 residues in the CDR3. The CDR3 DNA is TGTGCCAGCGAAAGGGAGAACACTGAAGCTTTCTTT. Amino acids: CASERENTEAFF.